These 24 T cell receptor beta chains came from one sample sequenced in a study of Graves' ophthalmopathy and Graves' hyperthyroidism. Scientists amplified the TCR beta CDR3 regions from RNA transcripts. HTBI primers were used in a first-round RT-PCR, which preceded a second-round multiplex PCR. TCRdb reprocessed the multiplex PCR reads via MiXCR and lists one record per CDR3 protein. This table holds about 210,000 distinct CDR3 sequences, around 28% found once. Sequenced input: peripheral blood. The receptor source for this set is a middle-aged man with Graves' ophthalmopathy.

V gene TRBV28 combines with J gene TRBJ2-7; D gene unclear. The CDR3 has 15 amino acids. Germline CDR1 MDHEN, CDR2 SYDVKM. The V gene lost 5 bases and the J gene lost 4 bases, with 18 bases spanning the gap. The CDR3 is CASSEQYVKSYEQYF. The CDR3, as DNA: TGTGCCAGCAGTGAACAGTATGTGAAATCTTACGAGCAGTACTTC. Complete variable domain (other parts from reference TRBV28 and TRBJ2-7): DVKVTQSSRYLVKRTGEKVFLECVQDMDHENMFWYRQDPGLGLRLIYFSYDVKMKEKGDIPEGYSVSREKKERFSLILESASTNQTSMYLCASSEQYVKSYEQYFGPGTRLTVT.

This clonotype has ten or more counts. This chain joins TRBV12-3 or TRBV12-4 and TRBJ1-1; unclear D gene. Trimming removed 6 bases at V and 8 bases at J, with 10 bases between. This CDR3 spans 11 amino acids. The CDR3 here is CASSVDGEAFF. The CDR3, as DNA: TGTGCCAGCAGCGTGGACGGAGAAGCTTTCTTT.

This clonotype was seen many times. The chain couples TRBV7-3 to TRBJ1-6; tentative D call: TRBD1 (5 bases). The V gene lost 5 bases and the J gene lost 7 bases, with 9 bases spanning the gap. The V gene's germline CDR1 is SGHTA and CDR2 FQGTGA. The CDR3 totals 13 residues. CDR3 amino acids: CASSGGENSPLHF. The CDR3 nucleotides read TGTGCCAGCAGCGGGGGGGAAAATTCACCCCTCCACTTT.

This clonotype was found many times. The chain employs TRBV11-2 and TRBJ1-2; 9 nucleotides agree with TRBD1. The germline CDR1 and CDR2 sequences are SGHAT and FQNNGV. CDR3 length equals 14 residues. With V trimmed by 2 bases and J by 6 bases, 4 bases remained unmatched. The CDR3 DNA is TGTGCCAGCAGCTTATTGGGACAGGGCGATGGCTACACCTTC. It translates to CASSLLGQGDGYTF.

The chain carries TRBV12-3 or TRBV12-4 and TRBJ2-7; 8 positions agree with TRBD2. V was pared by 2 bases and J by 2 bases, with 8 bases of the junction left unmatched. The CDR3 is made up of 16 amino acids. CDR3 nucleotides: TGTGCCAGCAGTTTACAGCTAGCGGGTTCACCCTACGAGCAGTACTTC. It specifies CASSLQLAGSPYEQYF.

This clonotype was seen once. The chain uses TRBV20-1 and TRBJ1-1, with D maybe TRBD1 (6 bases). CDR3 length: 14 amino acids. Germline CDR1 and CDR2: DFQATT and SNEGSKA (reference sequence). V gave up 3 bases and J gave up 2 bases, with 13 bases separating them. CDR3 sequence reads: CSARLQGLNTEAFF. The CDR3 nucleotides read TGCAGTGCTAGGTTACAGGGACTTAACACTGAAGCTTTCTTT.

This clonotype came up many times. This chain uses TRBV7-3 with TRBJ2-5, with D possibly matching TRBD2 (5 bases). The V gene lost 5 bases and the J gene lost 5 bases, with 12 bases spanning the gap. Per germline, CDR1 SGHTA and CDR2 FQGTGA. The CDR3 loop spans 13 amino acids. The CDR3 here is CASSRGGSETQYF. The CDR3 DNA reads TGTGCCAGCAGCCGTGGCGGGTCGGAGACCCAGTACTTC.

This clonotype was found once. This chain links TRBV28 with TRBJ1-1; D is uncertain. Germline CDR1 MDHEN, CDR2 SYDVKM. This CDR3 comprises 12 residues. CDR3: CALGRSGTEAFF. For the CDR3, the DNA is TGTGCTTTGGGGAGATCGGGCACTGAAGCTTTCTTT.

This clonotype was counted ten times or more. The chain employs TRBV7-9 and TRBJ2-7; TRBD1 agrees at 7 bases. V dropped 3 bases and J dropped 2; count of bases not matched to a gene: 4. The CDR3 is 14 residues long. Germline CDR1 SEHNR, CDR2 FQNEAQ (reference sequence). The CDR3 region is CASSFSDRAYEQYF. For the CDR3, the DNA is TGTGCCAGCAGCTTCTCCGACAGGGCCTACGAGCAGTACTTC. The whole variable domain, filled in from reference TRBV7-9 and TRBJ2-7, reads DTGVSQNPRHKITKRGQNVTFRCDPISEHNRLYWYRQTLGQGPEFLTYFQNEAQLEKSRLLSDRFSAERPKGSFSTLEIQRTEQGDSAMYLCASSFSDRAYEQYFGPGTRLTVT.

This clonotype showed up many times. The CDR3 loop is CSAREPDRGLETQYF. The DNA of the CDR3 is TGCAGTGCTAGAGAGCCGGACAGGGGGCTAGAGACCCAGTACTTC. The chain recombines TRBV20-1 with TRBJ2-5; TRBD1 matches 11 bases. The CDR3 loop spans 15 amino acids. CDR1 is DFQATT, CDR2 SNEGSKA, per germline (reference sequence). V was pared by 0 bases and J by 4 bases, with 4 bases of the junction left unmatched.

The sample holds many counts of this clonotype. V usage is TRBV12-3 or TRBV12-4 and J usage is TRBJ1-2; no clear D gene. Trimming stripped 6 bases from V and 8 bases from J, with 4 bases between. This CDR3 contains 9 residues. DNA for the CDR3: TGTGCCAGCAGCGAAGGCTACACCTTC. Protein sequence: CASSEGYTF.

This clonotype was counted at least ten times. The chain carries TRBV28 and TRBJ2-7; TRBD1 matches at 8 bases. Germline CDR1 is MDHEN and CDR2 is SYDVKM. J gave up 8 bases and V 2 bases, and 2 bases lay outside the gene matches. The length of the CDR3 is 12 residues. The DNA for the CDR3 is TGTGCCAGCAGTTTAGGACAGGGCCAGCAGTACTTC. Residues: CASSLGQGQQYF.

This clonotype was detected only a few times. CDR3 DNA sequence: TGTGCCAGCAGCTCAGAACCGATAGGGACAGGGGGCGAAGGCTACACCTTC. Translation gives CASSSEPIGTGGEGYTF. J is TRBJ1-2 and V is TRBV11-2; 12 positions agree with TRBD1. CDR3 length equals 17 residues. Unmatched junction bases numbered 14, after V lost 4 bases and J lost 8 bases. Per germline, CDR1 SGHAT and CDR2 FQNNGV.

This clonotype has only one observation. V gene TRBV12-3 or TRBV12-4 combines with J gene TRBJ1-5; D is ambiguous. V lost 3 bases and J lost 4, with 16 bases in between. This CDR3 is 16 amino acids long. CDR3 protein: CASSFGLYPRNQPQHF. CDR3 coding DNA: TGTGCCAGCAGTTTCGGACTGTACCCCAGGAATCAGCCCCAGCATTTT.

The gene calls are TRBV6-2 or TRBV6-3 and TRBJ1-5, with D unresolved. Trimming took 0 bases from V and 4 from J, leaving 7 bases between them. Germline lookup yields CDR1 MNHEY and CDR2 SVGEGT. The CDR3 contains 14 residues. CDR3 residues: CASSYSDWNQPQHF. The CDR3 DNA sequence: TGTGCCAGCAGTTACTCGGATTGGAATCAGCCCCAGCATTTT.

At least ten counts were recorded for this clonotype. A read error may account for a junction end that differs from germline. The chain links TRBV28 to TRBJ1-1, with no clear D. The length of the CDR3 is 13 residues. Germline V gene data show CDR1 as MDHEN and CDR2 as SYDVKM. CDR3 protein: CTSIGPMNTEAFF. The CDR3 DNA follows: TGTACCAGCATAGGACCAATGAACACTGAAGCTTTCTTT.

CDR3 coding DNA: TGTGCCAGCAGCTTGGCAGGGCTAGCGGGAGCCTACGAGCAGTACTTC. It is translated as CASSLAGLAGAYEQYF. This chain joins TRBV5-5 and TRBJ2-7; TRBD2 matches at 10 bases. The germline CDR1 and CDR2 sequences are SGHKS and YYEKEE (reference sequence). V was clipped by 0 bases and J by 2 bases; unmatched bases: 5. CDR3 length: 16 amino acids.

This clonotype was recorded at least ten times. V usage is TRBV12-3 or TRBV12-4 and J usage is TRBJ1-3, with 8 bases matching TRBD1. V lost 9 bases to trimming and J lost 4 bases; unmatched junction nucleotides: 8. The CDR3 loop spans 14 amino acids. The chain's CDR3 is CASKAGGSGNTIYF. The DNA of the CDR3 is TGTGCCAGTAAAGCAGGGGGCTCCGGAAACACCATATATTTT.

At least ten counts were recorded for this clonotype. The rearrangement joins TRBV6-5 to TRBJ2-7, with TRBD2 matching over 12 bases. Germline lookup yields CDR1 MNHEY and CDR2 SVGAGI. This CDR3 region has 14 residues. Unmatched junction bases numbered 5, after V lost 6 bases and J lost 5 bases. This CDR3 reads CASRGLAGGNEQYF. Here the CDR3 DNA reads TGTGCCAGCAGGGGCCTAGCGGGAGGGAACGAGCAGTACTTC.

Ten or more counts support this clonotype. The chain is built from TRBV28 and TRBJ2-7, with 7 bases fitting TRBD2. Germline loops: CDR1 MDHEN, CDR2 SYDVKM. This CDR3 spans 16 amino acids. Trimming removed 5 bases from V and 3 bases from J; junction bases left unmatched: 13. CDR3 nucleotides: TGTGCCAGCAGTGCGCCTATTTGGCGGGAGTTCTACGAGCAGTACTTC. Translating it yields CASSAPIWREFYEQYF.

V gene TRBV30 combines with J gene TRBJ1-6; D is uncertain. The ends were cut back, 3 bases at V and 12 bases at J, with 15 bases in the middle. The CDR3 is 13 amino acids. Germline assignment: CDR1 GTSNPN and CDR2 SVGIG (reference sequence). CDR3: CAWRPSGVGPLHF. CDR3 nucleotide sequence: TGTGCCTGGAGGCCCTCTGGGGTAGGACCCCTCCACTTT.

The chain employs TRBV6-2 or TRBV6-3 and TRBJ1-1; D remains unclear. The CDR3 is made up of 13 amino acids. V shed 0 bases and J shed 6 bases, with 8 bases lying between them. Germline assignment: CDR1 MNHEY and CDR2 SVGEGT. CDR3 loop: CASSYSTLAEAFF. The CDR3 DNA reads TGTGCCAGCAGTTACTCGACGTTAGCTGAAGCTTTCTTT.

The chain is built from TRBV12-3 or TRBV12-4 and TRBJ1-5; the D gene is possibly TRBD1 (6 bases). The CDR3 covers 15 residues. Trimming removed 0 bases from V and 7 bases from J, with 13 bases in between. The CDR3 loop is CASSLAQGWEQPQHF. In DNA, the CDR3 is TGTGCCAGCAGTTTAGCACAGGGATGGGAGCAGCCCCAGCATTTT.

This clonotype came up many times. This rearrangement joins TRBV29-1 to TRBJ2-2; 8 bases line up with TRBD2. J was trimmed by 5 bases and V by 0 bases; bases with no gene match: 5. Germline lookup yields CDR1 SQVTM and CDR2 ANQGSEA. This CDR3 has 15 amino acids. Written as DNA, the CDR3 is TGCAGCGTTGAAGAGTCCGGGAGGGCAACCGGGGAGCTGTTTTTT. It codes for CSVEESGRATGELFF.